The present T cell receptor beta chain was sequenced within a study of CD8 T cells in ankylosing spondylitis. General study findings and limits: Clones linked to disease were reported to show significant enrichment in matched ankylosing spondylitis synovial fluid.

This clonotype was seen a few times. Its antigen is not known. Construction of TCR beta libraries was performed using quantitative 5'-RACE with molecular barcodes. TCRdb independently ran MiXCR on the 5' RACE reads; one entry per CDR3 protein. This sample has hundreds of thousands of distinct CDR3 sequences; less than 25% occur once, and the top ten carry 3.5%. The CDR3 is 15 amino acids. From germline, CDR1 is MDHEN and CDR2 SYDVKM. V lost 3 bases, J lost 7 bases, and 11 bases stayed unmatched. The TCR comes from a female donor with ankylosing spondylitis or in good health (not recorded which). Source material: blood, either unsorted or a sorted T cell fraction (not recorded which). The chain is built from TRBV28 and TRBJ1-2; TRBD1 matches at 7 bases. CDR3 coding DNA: TGTGCCAGCAGTTTCGAGACAGGGTATCACATTGGCTACACCTTC. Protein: CASSFETGYHIGYTF.